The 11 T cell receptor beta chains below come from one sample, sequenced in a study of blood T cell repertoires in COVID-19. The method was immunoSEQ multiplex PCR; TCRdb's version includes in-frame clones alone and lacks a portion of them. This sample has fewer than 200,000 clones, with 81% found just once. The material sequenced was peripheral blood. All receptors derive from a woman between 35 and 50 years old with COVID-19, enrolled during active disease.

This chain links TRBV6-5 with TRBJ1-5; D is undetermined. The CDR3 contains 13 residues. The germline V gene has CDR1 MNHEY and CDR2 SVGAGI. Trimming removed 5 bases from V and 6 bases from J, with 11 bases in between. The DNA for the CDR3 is TGTGCCAGCAGTCACGGTAGTTCTCAGCCCCAGCATTTT. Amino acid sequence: CASSHGSSQPQHF.

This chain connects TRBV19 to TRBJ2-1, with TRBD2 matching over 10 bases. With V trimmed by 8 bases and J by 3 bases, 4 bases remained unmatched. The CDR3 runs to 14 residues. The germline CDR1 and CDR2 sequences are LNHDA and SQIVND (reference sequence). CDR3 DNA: TGTGCCAGTGGCCCTAGCGGGAGCTACAATGAGCAGTTCTTC. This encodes CASGPSGSYNEQFF. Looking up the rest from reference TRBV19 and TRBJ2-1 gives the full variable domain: DGGITQSPKYLFRKEGQNVTLSCEQNLNHDAMYWYRQDPGQGLRLIYYSQIVNDFQKGDIAEGYSVSREKKESFPLTVTSAQKNPTAFYLCASGPSGSYNEQFFGPGTRLTVL.

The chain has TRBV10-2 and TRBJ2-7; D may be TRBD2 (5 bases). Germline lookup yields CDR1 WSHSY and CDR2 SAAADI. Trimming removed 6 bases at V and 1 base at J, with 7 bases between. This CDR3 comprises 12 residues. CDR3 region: CASSLASYEQYF. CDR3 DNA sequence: TGCGCCAGCAGCCTAGCTTCCTACGAGCAGTACTTC.

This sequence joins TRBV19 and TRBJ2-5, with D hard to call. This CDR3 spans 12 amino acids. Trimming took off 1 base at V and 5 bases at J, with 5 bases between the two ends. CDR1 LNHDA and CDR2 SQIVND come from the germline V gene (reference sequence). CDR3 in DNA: TGTGCCAGTAGTATAGGAAGCGAGACCCAGTACTTC. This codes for CASSIGSETQYF.

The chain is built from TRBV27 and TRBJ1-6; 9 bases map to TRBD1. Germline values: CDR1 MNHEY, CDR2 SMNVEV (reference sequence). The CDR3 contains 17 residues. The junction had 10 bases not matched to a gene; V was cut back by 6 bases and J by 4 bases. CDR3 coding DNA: TGTGCCAGCAGCCCCGTTTCCGGGACAGGGTATAATTCACCCCTCCACTTT. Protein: CASSPVSGTGYNSPLHF.

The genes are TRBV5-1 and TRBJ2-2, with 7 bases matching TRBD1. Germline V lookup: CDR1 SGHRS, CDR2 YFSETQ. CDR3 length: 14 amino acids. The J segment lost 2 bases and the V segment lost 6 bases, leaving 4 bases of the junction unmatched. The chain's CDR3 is CASTRDSNTGELFF. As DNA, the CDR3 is TGCGCCAGCACCCGGGACAGCAACACCGGGGAGCTGTTTTTT.

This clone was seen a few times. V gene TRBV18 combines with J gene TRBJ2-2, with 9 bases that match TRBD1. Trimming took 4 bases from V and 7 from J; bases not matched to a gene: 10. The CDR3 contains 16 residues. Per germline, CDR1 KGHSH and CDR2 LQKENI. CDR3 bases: TGTGCCAGCTCACTACGGGGACAGGGAGCCGGCGGGGAGCTGTTTTTT. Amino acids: CASSLRGQGAGGELFF.

CDR3 sequence (DNA): TGTGCCAGCAAACCGCAGGGCGGGGGCCAGCCCCAGCATTTT. Protein sequence: CASKPQGGGQPQHF. V usage is TRBV27 and J usage is TRBJ1-5; D perhaps matches TRBD1 (6 bases). The CDR3 covers 14 residues. The ends were cut back, 7 bases at V and 7 bases at J, with 17 bases in the middle. The germline gives CDR1 MNHEY, CDR2 SMNVEV (reference sequence).

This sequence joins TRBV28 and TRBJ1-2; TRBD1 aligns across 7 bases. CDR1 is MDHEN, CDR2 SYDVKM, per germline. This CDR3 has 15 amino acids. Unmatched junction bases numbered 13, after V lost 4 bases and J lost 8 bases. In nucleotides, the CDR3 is TGTGCCAGCAGTTCTTCCTGGACAGGCTCATGGGGCTACACCTTC. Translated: CASSSSWTGSWGYTF.

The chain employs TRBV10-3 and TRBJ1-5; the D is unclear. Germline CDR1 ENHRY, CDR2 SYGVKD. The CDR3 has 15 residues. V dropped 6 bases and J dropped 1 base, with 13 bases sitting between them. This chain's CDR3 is CAIRVRDESNQPQHF. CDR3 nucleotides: TGTGCCATCAGGGTCCGGGATGAAAGCAATCAGCCCCAGCATTTT.

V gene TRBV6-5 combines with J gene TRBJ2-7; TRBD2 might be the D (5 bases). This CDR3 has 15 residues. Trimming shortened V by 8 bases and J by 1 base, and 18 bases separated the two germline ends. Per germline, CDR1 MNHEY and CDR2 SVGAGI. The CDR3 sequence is CASLQEGRLSYEQYF. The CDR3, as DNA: TGTGCCAGCCTTCAAGAAGGACGACTATCCTACGAGCAGTACTTC.